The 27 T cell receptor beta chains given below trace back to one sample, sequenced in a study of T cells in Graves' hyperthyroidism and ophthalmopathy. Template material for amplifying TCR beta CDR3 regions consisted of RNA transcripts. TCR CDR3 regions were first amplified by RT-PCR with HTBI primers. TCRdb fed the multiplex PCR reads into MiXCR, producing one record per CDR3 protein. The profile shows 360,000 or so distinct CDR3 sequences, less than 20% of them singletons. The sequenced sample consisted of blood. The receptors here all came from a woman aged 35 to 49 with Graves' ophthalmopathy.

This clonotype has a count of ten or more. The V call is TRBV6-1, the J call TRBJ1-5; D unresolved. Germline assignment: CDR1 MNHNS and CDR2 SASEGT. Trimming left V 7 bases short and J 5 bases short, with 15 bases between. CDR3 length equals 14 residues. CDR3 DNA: TGTGCCAGCATAACCGGGTCTGGGTATCAGCCCCAGCATTTT. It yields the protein CASITGSGYQPQHF.

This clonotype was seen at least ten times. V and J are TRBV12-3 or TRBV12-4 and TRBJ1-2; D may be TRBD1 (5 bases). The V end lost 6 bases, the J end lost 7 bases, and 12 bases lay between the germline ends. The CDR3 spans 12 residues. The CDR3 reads CASSLGTSGYTF. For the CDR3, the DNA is TGTGCCAGCAGCCTAGGGACGTCTGGCTACACCTTC.

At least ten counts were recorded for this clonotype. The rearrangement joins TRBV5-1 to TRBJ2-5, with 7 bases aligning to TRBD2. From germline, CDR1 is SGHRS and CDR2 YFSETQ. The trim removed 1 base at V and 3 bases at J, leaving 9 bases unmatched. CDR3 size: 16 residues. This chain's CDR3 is CASSLPPAGLEETQYF. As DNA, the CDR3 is TGCGCCAGCAGCTTGCCCCCAGCGGGATTGGAAGAGACCCAGTACTTC. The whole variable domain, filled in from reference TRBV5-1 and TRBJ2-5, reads KAGVTQTPRYLIKTRGQQVTLSCSPISGHRSVSWYQQTPGQGLQFLFEYFSETQRNKGNFPGRFSGRQFSNSRSEMNVSTLELGDSALYLCASSLPPAGLEETQYFGPGTRLLVL.

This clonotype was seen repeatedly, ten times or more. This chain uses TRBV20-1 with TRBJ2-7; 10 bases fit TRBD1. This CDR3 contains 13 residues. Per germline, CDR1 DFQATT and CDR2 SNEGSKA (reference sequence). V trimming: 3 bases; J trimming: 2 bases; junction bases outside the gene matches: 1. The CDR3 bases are TGCAGTGCTAGGACAGGGGGCACCTACGAGCAGTACTTC. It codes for CSARTGGTYEQYF.

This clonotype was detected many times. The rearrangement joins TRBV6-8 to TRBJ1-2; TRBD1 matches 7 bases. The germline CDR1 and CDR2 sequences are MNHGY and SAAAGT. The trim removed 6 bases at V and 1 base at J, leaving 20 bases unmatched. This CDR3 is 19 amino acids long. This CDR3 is CASSIGGGREKELNYGYTF. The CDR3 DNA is TGTGCCAGCAGCATAGGGGGCGGCAGAGAAAAAGAGCTTAACTATGGCTACACCTTC.

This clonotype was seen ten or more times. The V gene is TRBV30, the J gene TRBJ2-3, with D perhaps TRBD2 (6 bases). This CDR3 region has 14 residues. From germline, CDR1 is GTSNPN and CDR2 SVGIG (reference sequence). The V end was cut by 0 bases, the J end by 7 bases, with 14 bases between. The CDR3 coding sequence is TGTGCCTGGAGTGTACTGGAGGGGAGATATACGCAGTATTTT. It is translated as CAWSVLEGRYTQYF. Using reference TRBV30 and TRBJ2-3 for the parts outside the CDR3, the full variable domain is SQTIHQWPATLVQPVGSPLSLECTVEGTSNPNLYWYRQAAGRGLQLLFYSVGIGQISSEVPQNLSASRPQDRQFILSSKKLLLSDSGFYLCAWSVLEGRYTQYFGPGTRLTVL.

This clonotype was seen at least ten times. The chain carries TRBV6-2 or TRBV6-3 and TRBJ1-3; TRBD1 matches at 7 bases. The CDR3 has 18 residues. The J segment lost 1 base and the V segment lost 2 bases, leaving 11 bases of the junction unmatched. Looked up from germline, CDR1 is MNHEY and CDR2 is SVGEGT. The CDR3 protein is CASSYETGSGSSGNTIYF. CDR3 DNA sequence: TGTGCCAGCAGTTACGAGACAGGGAGCGGGTCGTCTGGAAACACCATATATTTT.

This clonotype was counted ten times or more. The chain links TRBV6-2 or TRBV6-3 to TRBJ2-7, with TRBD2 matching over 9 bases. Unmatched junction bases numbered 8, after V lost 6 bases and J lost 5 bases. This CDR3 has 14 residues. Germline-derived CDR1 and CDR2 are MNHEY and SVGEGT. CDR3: CASRAPGTSHEQYF. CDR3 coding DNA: TGTGCCAGCAGAGCTCCCGGGACTAGCCACGAGCAGTACTTC.

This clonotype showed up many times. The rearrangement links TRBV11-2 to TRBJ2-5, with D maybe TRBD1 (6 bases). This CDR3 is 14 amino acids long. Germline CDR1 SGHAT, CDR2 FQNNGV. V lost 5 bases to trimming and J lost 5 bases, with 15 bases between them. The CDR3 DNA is TGTGCCAGCAGCGCCAACAGGGTTAGGGAGACCCAGTACTTC. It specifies CASSANRVRETQYF. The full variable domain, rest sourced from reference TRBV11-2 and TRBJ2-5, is EAGVAQSPRYKIIEKRQSVAFWCNPISGHATLYWYQQILGQGPKLLIQFQNNGVVDDSQLPKDRFSAERLKGVDSTLKIQPAKLEDSAVYLCASSANRVRETQYFGPGTRLLVL.

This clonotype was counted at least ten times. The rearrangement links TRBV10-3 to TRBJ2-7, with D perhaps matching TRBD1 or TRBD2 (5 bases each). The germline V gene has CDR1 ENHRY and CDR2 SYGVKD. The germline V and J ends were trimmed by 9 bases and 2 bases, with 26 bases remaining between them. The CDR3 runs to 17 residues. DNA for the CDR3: TGTGCCATACAGGTGGACTTTTCATCGGACGCCACCTACGAGCAGTACTTC. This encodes CAIQVDFSSDATYEQYF.

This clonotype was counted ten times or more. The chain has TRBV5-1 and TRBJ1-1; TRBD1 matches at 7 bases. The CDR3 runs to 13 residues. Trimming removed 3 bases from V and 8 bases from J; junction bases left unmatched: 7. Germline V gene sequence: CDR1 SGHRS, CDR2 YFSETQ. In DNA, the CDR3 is TGCGCCAGCAGCTGGGACAGCGAACTCGAAGCTTTCTTT. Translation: CASSWDSELEAFF.

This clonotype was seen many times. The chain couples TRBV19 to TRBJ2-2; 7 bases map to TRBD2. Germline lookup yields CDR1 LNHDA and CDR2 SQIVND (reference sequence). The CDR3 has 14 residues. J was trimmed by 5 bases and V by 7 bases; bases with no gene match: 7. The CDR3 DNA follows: TGTGCCAGTATGGGAGCGGGAATGACCGGGGAGCTGTTTTTT. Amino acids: CASMGAGMTGELFF.

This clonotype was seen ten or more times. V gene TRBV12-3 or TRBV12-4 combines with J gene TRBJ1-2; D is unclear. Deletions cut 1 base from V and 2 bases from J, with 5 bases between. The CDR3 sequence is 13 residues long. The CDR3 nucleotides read TGTGCCAGCAGTTTAGGTACGAACTATGGCTACACCTTC. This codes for CASSLGTNYGYTF.

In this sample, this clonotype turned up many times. CDR3 loop: CASSSTTGVSYEQYF. The CDR3 coding sequence is TGTGCCAGCAGTTCCACAACAGGGGTCTCCTACGAGCAGTACTTC. The chain combines TRBV28 with TRBJ2-7; 7 bases are a match to TRBD1. Germline CDR1 and CDR2: MDHEN and SYDVKM. The length of the CDR3 is 15 residues. J gave up 0 bases and V 4 bases, and 6 bases lay outside the gene matches. Full variable domain (missing parts from reference TRBV28 and TRBJ2-7): DVKVTQSSRYLVKRTGEKVFLECVQDMDHENMFWYRQDPGLGLRLIYFSYDVKMKEKGDIPEGYSVSREKKERFSLILESASTNQTSMYLCASSSTTGVSYEQYFGPGTRLTVT.

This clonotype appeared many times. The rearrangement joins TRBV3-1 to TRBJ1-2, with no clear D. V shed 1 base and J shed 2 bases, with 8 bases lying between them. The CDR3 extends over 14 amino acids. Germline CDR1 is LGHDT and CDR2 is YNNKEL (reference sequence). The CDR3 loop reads CASSQAGRNYGYTF. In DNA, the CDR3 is TGTGCCAGCAGCCAAGCCGGACGGAACTATGGCTACACCTTC.

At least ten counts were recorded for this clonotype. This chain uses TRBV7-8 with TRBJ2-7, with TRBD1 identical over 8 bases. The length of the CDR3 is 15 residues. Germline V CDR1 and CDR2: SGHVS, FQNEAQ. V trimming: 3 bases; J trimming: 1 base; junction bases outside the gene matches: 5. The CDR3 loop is CASSFDRGYSYEQYF. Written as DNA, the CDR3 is TGTGCCAGCAGCTTCGACAGGGGATATTCCTACGAGCAGTACTTC.

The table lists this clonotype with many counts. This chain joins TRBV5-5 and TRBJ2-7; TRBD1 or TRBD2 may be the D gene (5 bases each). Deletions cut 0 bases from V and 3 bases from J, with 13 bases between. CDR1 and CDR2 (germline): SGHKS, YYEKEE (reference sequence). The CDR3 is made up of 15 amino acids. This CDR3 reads CASSLGNTGRYEQYF. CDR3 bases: TGTGCCAGCAGCTTGGGCAACACGGGGCGCTACGAGCAGTACTTC.

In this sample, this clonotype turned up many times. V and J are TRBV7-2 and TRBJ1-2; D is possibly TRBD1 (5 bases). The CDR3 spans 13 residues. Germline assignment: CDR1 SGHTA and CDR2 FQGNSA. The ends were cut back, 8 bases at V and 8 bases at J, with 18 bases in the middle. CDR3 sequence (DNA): TGTGCCAGCTCGGCGTTTAACCGGGGGGGCTACACCTTC. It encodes CASSAFNRGGYTF.

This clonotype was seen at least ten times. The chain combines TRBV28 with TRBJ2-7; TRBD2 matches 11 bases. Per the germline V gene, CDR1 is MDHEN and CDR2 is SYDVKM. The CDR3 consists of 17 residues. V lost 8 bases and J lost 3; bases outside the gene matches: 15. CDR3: CASEPPSGTSGHYEQYF. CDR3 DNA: TGTGCCAGCGAACCCCCCTCCGGGACTAGCGGCCACTACGAGCAGTACTTC. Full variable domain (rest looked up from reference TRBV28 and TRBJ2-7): DVKVTQSSRYLVKRTGEKVFLECVQDMDHENMFWYRQDPGLGLRLIYFSYDVKMKEKGDIPEGYSVSREKKERFSLILESASTNQTSMYLCASEPPSGTSGHYEQYFGPGTRLTVT.

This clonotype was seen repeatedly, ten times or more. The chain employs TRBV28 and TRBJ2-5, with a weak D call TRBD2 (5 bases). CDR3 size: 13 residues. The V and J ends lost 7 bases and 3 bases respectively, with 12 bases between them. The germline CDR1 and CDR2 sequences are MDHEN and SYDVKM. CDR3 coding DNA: TGTGCCAGCACTCTGGCGGGTGAAGAGACCCAGTACTTC. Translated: CASTLAGEETQYF.

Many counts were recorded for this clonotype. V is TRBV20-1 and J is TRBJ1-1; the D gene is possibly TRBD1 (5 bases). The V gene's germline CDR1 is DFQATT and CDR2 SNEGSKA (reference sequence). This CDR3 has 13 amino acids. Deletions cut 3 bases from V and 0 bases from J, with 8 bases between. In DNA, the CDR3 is TGCAGTGCTAGTCCAGGGATGAACACTGAAGCTTTCTTT. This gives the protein CSASPGMNTEAFF.

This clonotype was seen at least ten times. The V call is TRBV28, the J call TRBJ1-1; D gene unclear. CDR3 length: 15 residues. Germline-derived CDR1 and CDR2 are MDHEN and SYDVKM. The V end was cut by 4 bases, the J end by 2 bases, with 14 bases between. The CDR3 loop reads CASSSAMGGNTEAFF. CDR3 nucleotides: TGTGCCAGCAGTTCGGCTATGGGAGGCAACACTGAAGCTTTCTTT.

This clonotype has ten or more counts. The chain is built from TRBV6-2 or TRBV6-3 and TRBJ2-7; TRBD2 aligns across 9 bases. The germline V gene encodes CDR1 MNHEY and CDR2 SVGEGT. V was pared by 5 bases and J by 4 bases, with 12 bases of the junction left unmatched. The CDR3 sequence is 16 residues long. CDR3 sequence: CASSNSGRIGRYEQYF. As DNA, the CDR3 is TGTGCCAGCAGTAATAGCGGGAGAATCGGTCGGTACGAGCAGTACTTC.

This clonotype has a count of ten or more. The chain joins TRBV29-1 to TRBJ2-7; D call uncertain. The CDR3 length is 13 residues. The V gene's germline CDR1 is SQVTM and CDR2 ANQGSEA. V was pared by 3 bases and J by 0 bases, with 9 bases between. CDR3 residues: CSVEARGSYEQYF. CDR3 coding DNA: TGCAGCGTTGAGGCGAGAGGCTCCTACGAGCAGTACTTC.

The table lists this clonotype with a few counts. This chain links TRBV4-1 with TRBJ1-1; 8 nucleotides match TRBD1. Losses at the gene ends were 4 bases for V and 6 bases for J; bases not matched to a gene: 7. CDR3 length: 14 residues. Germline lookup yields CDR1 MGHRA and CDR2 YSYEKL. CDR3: CASSPQTGVAEAFF. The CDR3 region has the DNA TGCGCCAGCAGCCCCCAGACAGGGGTAGCTGAAGCTTTCTTT.

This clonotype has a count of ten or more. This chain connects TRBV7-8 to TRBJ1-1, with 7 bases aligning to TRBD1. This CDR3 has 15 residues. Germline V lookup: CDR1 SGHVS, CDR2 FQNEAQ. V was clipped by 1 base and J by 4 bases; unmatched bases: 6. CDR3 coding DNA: TGTGCCAGCAGCTTAGTTGACAGGGTGGCCACTGAAGCTTTCTTT. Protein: CASSLVDRVATEAFF.

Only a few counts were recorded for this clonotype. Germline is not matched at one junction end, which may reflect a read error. The CDR3 loop is CASSDSAETSGDEQSF. CDR3 bases: TGTGCCAGCAGTGACTCAGCGGAGACTAGCGGTGACGAGCAGTCCTTC. The chain carries TRBV6-4 and TRBJ2-7; 9 nucleotides line up with TRBD2. Germline CDR1 MRHNA, CDR2 SNTAGT. The CDR3 runs 16 residues.